This T cell receptor (beta chain) was found in a study of vaccination effects on CD4 cells after COVID-19. Study information: Prior to sequencing, the ViraFEST assay stimulated PBMC with viral peptide pools, which expanded the antigen-specific CD4+ T cells. Participants were given two doses of BNT162b2 or mRNA-1273 vaccine.

Subsequent to a culture period of around 10 days, CD4+ T cells were isolated. The study found no prior SARS-CoV-2 infection in the vaccine recipients, who tested negative for nucleocapsid antibodies. Looked up from germline, CDR1 is WNHNN and CDR2 is SYGVQD (reference sequence). CDR3 length: 14 residues. With 0 bases removed from V and 8 bases from J, the gap between germline ends came to 10 bases. This clone was recorded a few times. The antigen is undetermined. Data came from immunoSEQ multiplex PCR; TCRdb stores just in-frame clones and leaves some out. The sample carries 70,000 to 85,000 clones, roughly 80% recorded once.

The gene calls are TRBV10-1 and TRBJ1-4, with D uncertain. This clonotype originated in a human donor who received a COVID-19 vaccine. This material consisted of CD4+ T cells from PBMCs cultured without peptide, taken before COVID-19 vaccination. In DNA, the CDR3 is TGCGCCAGCAGTGAGTCGGGAAGGGCCGAAAAACTGTTTTTT. This sequence encodes CASSESGRAEKLFF.